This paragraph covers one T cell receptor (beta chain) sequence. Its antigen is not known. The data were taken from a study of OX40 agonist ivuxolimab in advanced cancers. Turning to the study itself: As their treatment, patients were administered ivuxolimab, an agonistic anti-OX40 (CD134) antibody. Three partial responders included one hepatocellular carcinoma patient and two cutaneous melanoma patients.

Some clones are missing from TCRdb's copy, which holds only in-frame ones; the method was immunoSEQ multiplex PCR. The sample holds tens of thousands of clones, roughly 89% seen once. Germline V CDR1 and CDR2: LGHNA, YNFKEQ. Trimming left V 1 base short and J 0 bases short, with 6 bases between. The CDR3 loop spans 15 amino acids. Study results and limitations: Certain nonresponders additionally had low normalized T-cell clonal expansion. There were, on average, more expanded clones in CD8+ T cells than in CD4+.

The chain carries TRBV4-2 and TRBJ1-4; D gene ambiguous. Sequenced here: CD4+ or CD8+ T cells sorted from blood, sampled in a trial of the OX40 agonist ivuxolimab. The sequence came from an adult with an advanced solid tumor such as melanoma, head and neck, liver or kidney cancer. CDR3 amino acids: CASSQGGTTNEKLFF. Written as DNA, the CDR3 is TGTGCCAGCAGCCAAGGCGGTACAACTAATGAAAAACTGTTTTTT.